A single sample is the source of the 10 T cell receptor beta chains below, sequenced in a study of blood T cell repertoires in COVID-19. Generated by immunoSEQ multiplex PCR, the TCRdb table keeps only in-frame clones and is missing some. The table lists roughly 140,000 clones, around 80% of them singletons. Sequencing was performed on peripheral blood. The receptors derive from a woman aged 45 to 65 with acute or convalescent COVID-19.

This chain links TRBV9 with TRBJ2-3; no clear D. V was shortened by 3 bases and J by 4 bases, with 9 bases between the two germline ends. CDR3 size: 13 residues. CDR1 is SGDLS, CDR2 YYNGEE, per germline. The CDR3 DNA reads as TGTGCCAGCAGCGGCCTCGCGTCAGATACGCAGTATTTT. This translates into CASSGLASDTQYF. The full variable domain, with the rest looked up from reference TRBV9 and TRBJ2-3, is DSGVTQTPKHLITATGQRVTLRCSPRSGDLSVYWYQQSLDQGLQFLIQYYNGEERAKGNILERFSAQQFPDLHSELNLSSLELGDSALYFCASSGLASDTQYFGPGTRLTVL.

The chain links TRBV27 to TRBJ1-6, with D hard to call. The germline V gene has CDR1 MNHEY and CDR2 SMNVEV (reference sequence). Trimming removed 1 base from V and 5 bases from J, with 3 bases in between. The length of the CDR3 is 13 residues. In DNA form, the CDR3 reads TGTGCCAGCAGTTTATTTAATAATTCACCCCTCCACTTT. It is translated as CASSLFNNSPLHF.

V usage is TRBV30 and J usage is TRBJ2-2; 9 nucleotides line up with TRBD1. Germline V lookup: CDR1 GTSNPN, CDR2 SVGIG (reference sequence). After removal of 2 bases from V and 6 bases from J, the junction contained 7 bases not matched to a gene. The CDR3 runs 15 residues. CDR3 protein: CAWSIRDRVSGELFF. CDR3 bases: TGTGCCTGGAGTATTAGGGACAGGGTATCCGGGGAGCTGTTTTTT. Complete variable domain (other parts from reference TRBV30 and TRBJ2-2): SQTIHQWPATLVQPVGSPLSLECTVEGTSNPNLYWYRQAAGRGLQLLFYSVGIGQISSEVPQNLSASRPQDRQFILSSKKLLLSDSGFYLCAWSIRDRVSGELFFGEGSRLTVL.

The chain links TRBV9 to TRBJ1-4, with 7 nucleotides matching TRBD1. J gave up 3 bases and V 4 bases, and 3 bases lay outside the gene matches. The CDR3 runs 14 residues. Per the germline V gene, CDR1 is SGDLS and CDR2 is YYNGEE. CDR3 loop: CASSLGQANEKLFF. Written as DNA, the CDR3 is TGTGCCAGCAGCCTTGGACAGGCTAATGAAAAACTGTTTTTT.

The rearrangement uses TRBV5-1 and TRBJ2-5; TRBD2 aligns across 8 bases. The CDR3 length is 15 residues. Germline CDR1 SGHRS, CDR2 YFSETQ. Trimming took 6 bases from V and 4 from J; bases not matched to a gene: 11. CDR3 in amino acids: CASKNREGGRETQYF. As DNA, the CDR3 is TGCGCCAGCAAGAACCGGGAGGGGGGACGAGAGACCCAGTACTTC.

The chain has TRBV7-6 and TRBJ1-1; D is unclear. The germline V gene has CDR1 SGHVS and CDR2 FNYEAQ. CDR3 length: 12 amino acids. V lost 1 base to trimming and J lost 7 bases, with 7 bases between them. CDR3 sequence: CASSLGQFEAFF. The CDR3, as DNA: TGTGCCAGCAGCTTAGGCCAGTTTGAAGCTTTCTTT.

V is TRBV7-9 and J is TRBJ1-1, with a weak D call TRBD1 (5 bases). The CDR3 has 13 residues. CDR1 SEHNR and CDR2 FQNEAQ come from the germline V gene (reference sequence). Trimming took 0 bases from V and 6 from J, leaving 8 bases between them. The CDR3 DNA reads TGTGCCAGCAGCTTAGCCCAGGGTTCTGAAGCTTTCTTT. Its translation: CASSLAQGSEAFF.

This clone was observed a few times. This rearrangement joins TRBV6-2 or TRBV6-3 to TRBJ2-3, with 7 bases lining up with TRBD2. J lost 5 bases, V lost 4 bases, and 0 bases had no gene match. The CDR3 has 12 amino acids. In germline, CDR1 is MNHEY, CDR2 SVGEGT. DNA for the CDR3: TGTGCCAGCAGTTGGGGGGGAGATACGCAGTATTTT. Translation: CASSWGGDTQYF.

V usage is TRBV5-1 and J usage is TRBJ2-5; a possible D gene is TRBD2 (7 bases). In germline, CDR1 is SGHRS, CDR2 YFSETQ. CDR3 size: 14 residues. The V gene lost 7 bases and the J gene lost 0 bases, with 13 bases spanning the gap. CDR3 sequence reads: CASVSGGNQETQYF. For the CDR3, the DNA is TGCGCCAGCGTCTCGGGGGGCAACCAAGAGACCCAGTACTTC.

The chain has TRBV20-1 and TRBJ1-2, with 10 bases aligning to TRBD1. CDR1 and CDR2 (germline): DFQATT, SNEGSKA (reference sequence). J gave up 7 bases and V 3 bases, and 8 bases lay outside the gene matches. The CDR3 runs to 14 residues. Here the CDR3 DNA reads TGCAGTGCTAGTTTCGACAGGGGGCCGGGTGGCTACACCTTC. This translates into CSASFDRGPGGYTF.